This TCR beta chain is from a study of shared clonotypes between healthy human individuals. Here immunoSEQ multiplex PCR was the method, and the copy in TCRdb shows in-frame clones only, minus some. The profile shows more than 2 million clones, roughly 94% of them singletons. The CDR3 has 12 amino acids. V gave up 4 bases and J gave up 4 bases, with 7 bases separating them. Germline lookup yields CDR1 MGHRA and CDR2 YSYEKL. The gene calls are TRBV4-1 and TRBJ1-2, with D maybe TRBD1 (5 bases). The TCR originated in a man between 18 and 29 years old in good health. Sequencing input: naive CD4+ T cells sorted from blood. Subset noted: CD45RA+ positively selected. Written as DNA, the CDR3 is TGCGCCAGCAGCCCCGGGGGCTATGGCTACACCTTC. Translating gives CASSPGGYGYTF.